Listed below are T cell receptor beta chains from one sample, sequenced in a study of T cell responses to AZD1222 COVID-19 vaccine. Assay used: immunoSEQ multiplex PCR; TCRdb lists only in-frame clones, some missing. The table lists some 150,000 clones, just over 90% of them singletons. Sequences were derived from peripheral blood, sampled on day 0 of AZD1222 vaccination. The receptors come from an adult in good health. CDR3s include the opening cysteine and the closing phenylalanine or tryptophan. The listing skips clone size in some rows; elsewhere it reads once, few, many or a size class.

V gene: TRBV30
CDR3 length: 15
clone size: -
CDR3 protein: CAWSGGRQVNQPQHF

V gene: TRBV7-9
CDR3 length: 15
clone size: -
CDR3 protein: CASSVGQYLTHGYTF

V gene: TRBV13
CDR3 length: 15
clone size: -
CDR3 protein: CASNPPGTERNTIYF

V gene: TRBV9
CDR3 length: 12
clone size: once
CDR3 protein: CASSLLEGGAFF

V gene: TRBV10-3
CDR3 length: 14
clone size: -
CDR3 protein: CAISGRSGNQPQHF

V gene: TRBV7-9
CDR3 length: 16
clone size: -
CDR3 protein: CASRPGQGSPLEKLFF

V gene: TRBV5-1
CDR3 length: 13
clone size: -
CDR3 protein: CASRMGQQETQYF

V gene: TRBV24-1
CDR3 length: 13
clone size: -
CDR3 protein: CATSGELGNEQFF

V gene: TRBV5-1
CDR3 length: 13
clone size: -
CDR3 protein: CASSLDRATGYTF

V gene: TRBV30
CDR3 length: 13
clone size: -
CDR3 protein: CAWSFAGENTIYF

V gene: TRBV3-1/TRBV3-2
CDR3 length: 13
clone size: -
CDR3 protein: CASSRGSNYGYTF

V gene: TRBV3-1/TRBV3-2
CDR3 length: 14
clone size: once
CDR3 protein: CASSPRDRSYEQYF

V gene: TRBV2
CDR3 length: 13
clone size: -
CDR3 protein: CASKIAGQETQYF

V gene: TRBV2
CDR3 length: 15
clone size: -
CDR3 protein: CASSVQDVGSGIQYF

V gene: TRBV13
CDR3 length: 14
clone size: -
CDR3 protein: CASSAGTGSTEAFF

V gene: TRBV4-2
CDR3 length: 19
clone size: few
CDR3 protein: CASSQQVGVTGTSDWEQFF

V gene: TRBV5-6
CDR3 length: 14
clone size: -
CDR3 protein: CASSLPDTWDGYTF

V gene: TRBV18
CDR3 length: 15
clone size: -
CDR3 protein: CASSPGSGGEETQYF

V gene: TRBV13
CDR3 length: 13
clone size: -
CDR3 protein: CASSDRTNYGYTF

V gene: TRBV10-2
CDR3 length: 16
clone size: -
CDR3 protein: CASSEPTGVNTGELFF

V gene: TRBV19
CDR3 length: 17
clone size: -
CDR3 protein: CASSIARTSGYYNEQFF

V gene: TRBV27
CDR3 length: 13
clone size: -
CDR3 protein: CASSFEGRGGYTF

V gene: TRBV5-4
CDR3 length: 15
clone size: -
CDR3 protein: CASSKQAGHHYEQYF

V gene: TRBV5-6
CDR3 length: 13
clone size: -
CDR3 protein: CASSRDRVYEQYF

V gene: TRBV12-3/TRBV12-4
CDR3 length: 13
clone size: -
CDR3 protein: CASSFIGVGEAFF

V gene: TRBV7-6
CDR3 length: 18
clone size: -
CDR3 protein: CASSYSGSPALGANVLTF

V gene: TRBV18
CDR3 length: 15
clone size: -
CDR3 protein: CASSLTSGFTGELFF

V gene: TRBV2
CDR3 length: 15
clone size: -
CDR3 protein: CASKIEGVRRDTQYF

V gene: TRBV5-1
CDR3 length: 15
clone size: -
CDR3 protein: CASSLASSGSNEQFF

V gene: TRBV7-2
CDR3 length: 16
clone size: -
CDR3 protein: CASSLVSSDPIGELFF

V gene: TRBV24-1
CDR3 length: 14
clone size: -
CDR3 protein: CATSDRSNQETQYF

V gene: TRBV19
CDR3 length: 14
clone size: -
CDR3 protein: CASSQDRLNTEAFF

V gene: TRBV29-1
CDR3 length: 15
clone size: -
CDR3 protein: CSVGGLGGMNTEAFF

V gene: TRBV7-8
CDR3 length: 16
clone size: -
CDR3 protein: CASSFGAGQPGETQYF

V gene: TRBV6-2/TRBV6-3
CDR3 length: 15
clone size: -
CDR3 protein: CASSYDRVIRQPQHF

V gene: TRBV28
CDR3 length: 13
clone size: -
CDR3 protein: CASSLRGVLEQYF

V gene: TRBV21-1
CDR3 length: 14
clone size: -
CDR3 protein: CATEGRGTTWGYTF

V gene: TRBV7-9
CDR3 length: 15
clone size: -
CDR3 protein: CASSPGRFSYNEQFF

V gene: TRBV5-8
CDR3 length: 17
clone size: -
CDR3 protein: CASSLDPGTEYNSPLHF

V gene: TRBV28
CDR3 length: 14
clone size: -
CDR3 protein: CASRASGGPYEQYF

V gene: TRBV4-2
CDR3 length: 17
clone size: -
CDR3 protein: CASSQDLIAGVYNEQFF

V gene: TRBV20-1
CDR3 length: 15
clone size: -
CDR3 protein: CSASTRGHLNTEAFF